These T cell receptor beta chains were read from a single sample in a study of breast tumors, draining lymph nodes, adjacent tissues. TCRdb re-called the multiplex PCR reads with MiXCR, one entry per CDR3 protein. Of about 270,000 distinct CDR3 sequences listed, over 25% are singletons. The sample comprised axillary lymph node tissue. Every receptor here comes from a female donor with breast cancer. Some clones in this sample may be carry-over from other donors' samples. The CDR3 runs from the conserved cysteine through the conserved F or W. The order of the fields is clone size, J gene, D gene, V gene, CDR3 protein, CDR3 DNA. A D gene is named only where the DNA matches it firmly. Some rows have no size entry. The others give once, few or many, or a class for an expanded clone.

clone_size: .
j_call: TRBJ2-1
d_call: TRBD1
v_call: TRBV6-5
cdr3_aa: CASGDRGTDTQFF
cdr3_nt: TGTGCCAGCGGGGACAGGGGTACAGATACGCAGTTCTTC

clone_size: .
j_call: TRBJ2-1
d_call: .
v_call: TRBV11-3
cdr3_aa: CASSLALGTGNEQFF
cdr3_nt: TGTGCCAGCAGCTTAGCACTAGGCACCGGGAATGAGCAGTTCTTC

clone_size: .
j_call: TRBJ2-5
d_call: .
v_call: TRBV6-5
cdr3_aa: CASSYGVGQETQCF
cdr3_nt: TGTGCCAGCAGTTACGGTGTAGGCCAAGAGACCCAGTGCTTC

clone_size: once
j_call: TRBJ1-1
d_call: .
v_call: TRBV7-2
cdr3_aa: CASSPDTLYTEAFF
cdr3_nt: TGTGCCAGCAGCCCTGACACATTATACACTGAAGCTTTCTTT

clone_size: many
j_call: TRBJ2-7
d_call: .
v_call: TRBV6-5
cdr3_aa: CASSARHGTSYEQYF
cdr3_nt: TGTGCCAGCAGTGCGAGACACGGGACTTCCTACGAGCAGTACTTC

clone_size: many
j_call: TRBJ2-1
d_call: .
v_call: TRBV12-3/TRBV12-4
cdr3_aa: CATARVGEQFF
cdr3_nt: TGTGCCACGGCCAGGGTGGGTGAGCAGTTCTTC

clone_size: many
j_call: TRBJ2-3
d_call: TRBD2
v_call: TRBV5-8
cdr3_aa: CASSGGLAGARRTDTQYF
cdr3_nt: TGTGCCAGCAGCGGGGGACTAGCGGGAGCGCGGCGCACAGATACGCAGTATTTT

clone_size: .
j_call: TRBJ1-1
d_call: .
v_call: TRBV7-8
cdr3_aa: CASSFIKGSTEAFF
cdr3_nt: TGTGCCAGCAGCTTCATAAAGGGGAGCACTGAAGCTTTCTTT

clone_size: .
j_call: TRBJ2-3
d_call: TRBD2
v_call: TRBV19
cdr3_aa: CASSGGLVRGTDTQYF
cdr3_nt: TGTGCCAGTAGTGGCGGACTAGTGAGGGGCACAGATACGCAGTATTTT

clone_size: .
j_call: TRBJ2-3
d_call: TRBD1
v_call: TRBV27
cdr3_aa: CASRQGTTDTQYF
cdr3_nt: TGTGCCAGCAGACAGGGGACCACAGATACGCAGTATTTT

clone_size: many
j_call: TRBJ1-5
d_call: TRBD1
v_call: TRBV10-3
cdr3_aa: CAISEGGGLEQPQHF
cdr3_nt: TGTGCCATCAGTGAAGGGGGCGGGCTCGAACAGCCCCAGCATTTT

clone_size: .
j_call: TRBJ1-4
d_call: .
v_call: TRBV28
cdr3_aa: CASSVQRGGGEKLFF
cdr3_nt: TGTGCCAGCAGTGTCCAGCGGGGAGGAGGTGAAAAACTGTTTTTT

clone_size: few
j_call: TRBJ1-5
d_call: TRBD1
v_call: TRBV6-5
cdr3_aa: CASSKLAGTGEYSNQPQHF
cdr3_nt: TGTGCCAGCAGTAAATTAGCCGGGACAGGGGAATATAGCAATCAGCCCCAGCATTTT

clone_size: few
j_call: TRBJ2-1
d_call: .
v_call: TRBV18
cdr3_aa: CASSPGSGFNEQFF
cdr3_nt: TGTGCCAGCTCACCAGGGAGCGGATTCAATGAGCAGTTCTTC